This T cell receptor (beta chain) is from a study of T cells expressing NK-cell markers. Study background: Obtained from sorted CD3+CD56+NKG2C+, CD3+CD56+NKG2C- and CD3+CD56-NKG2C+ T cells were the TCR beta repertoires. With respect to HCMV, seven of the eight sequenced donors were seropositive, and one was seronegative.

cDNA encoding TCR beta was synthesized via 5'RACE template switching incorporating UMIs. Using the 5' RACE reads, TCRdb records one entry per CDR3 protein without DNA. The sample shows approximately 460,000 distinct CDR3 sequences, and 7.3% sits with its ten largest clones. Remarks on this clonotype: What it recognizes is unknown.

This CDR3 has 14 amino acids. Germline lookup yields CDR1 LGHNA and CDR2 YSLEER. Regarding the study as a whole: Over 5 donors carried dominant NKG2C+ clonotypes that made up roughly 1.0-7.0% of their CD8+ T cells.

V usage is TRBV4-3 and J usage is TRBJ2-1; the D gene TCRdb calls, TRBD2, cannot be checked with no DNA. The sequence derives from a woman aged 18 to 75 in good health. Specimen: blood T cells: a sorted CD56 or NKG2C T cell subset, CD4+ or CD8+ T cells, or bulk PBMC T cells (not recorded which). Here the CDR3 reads CASSQEVAGGEQFF.